What follows are 2 T cell receptor beta chains derived from one specimen sequenced in a study of cytomegalovirus exposure and HLA in healthy donors. In the PCR, 60 Vbeta and 13 Jbeta primers were used. The protocol was immunoSEQ multiplex PCR, while the TCRdb copy is restricted to in-frame clones and leaves out a portion. The sample contains tens of thousands of clones, 78% of which appear only once. Sequenced material: PBMCs. Receptors originate from a man aged 18 to 30 in good health and CMV-seropositive.

This clone came up once. V and J are TRBV7-9 and TRBJ2-1; unclear D gene. V lost 3 bases, J lost 8 bases, and 11 bases lay in between. The CDR3 has 13 amino acids. From germline, CDR1 is SEHNR and CDR2 FQNEAQ (reference sequence). As DNA, the CDR3 is TGTGCCAGCAGCTTTGACTCCGACCATGAGCAGTTCTTC. It yields the protein CASSFDSDHEQFF. Combining the CDR3 with reference TRBV7-9 and TRBJ2-1 gives the whole variable domain DTGVSQNPRHKITKRGQNVTFRCDPISEHNRLYWYRQTLGQGPEFLTYFQNEAQLEKSRLLSDRFSAERPKGSFSTLEIQRTEQGDSAMYLCASSFDSDHEQFFGPGTRLTVL.

The DNA of the CDR3 is TGCAGCGTTTCAACAGCTGGAAACACCATATATTTT. Protein product: CSVSTAGNTIYF. The chain uses TRBV29-1 and TRBJ1-3; D is ambiguous. Germline V lookup: CDR1 SQVTM, CDR2 ANQGSEA. The CDR3 contains 12 residues. Trimming took off 5 bases at V and 2 bases at J, with 7 bases between the two ends.